This TCR beta chain was sequenced during a study of control samples from healthy donors and cancer patients. The V and J ends lost 1 base and 2 bases respectively, with 12 bases between them. CDR3 length: 15 residues. Germline V gene data show CDR1 as SGHRS and CDR2 as YFSETQ. Libraries were prepared by immunoSEQ multiplex PCR; TCRdb keeps only in-frame clonotypes and omits some of them. The sample contains roughly 170,000 clones, 91% of which appear only once. What was sequenced was blood. This sequence was found in a woman aged 40 to 50 in good health. The rearrangement uses TRBV5-1 and TRBJ2-5; D is unclear. The CDR3 loop reads CASSLFGPSQETQYF. The CDR3 bases are TGCGCCAGCAGCTTGTTCGGGCCCTCACAAGAGACCCAGTACTTC.